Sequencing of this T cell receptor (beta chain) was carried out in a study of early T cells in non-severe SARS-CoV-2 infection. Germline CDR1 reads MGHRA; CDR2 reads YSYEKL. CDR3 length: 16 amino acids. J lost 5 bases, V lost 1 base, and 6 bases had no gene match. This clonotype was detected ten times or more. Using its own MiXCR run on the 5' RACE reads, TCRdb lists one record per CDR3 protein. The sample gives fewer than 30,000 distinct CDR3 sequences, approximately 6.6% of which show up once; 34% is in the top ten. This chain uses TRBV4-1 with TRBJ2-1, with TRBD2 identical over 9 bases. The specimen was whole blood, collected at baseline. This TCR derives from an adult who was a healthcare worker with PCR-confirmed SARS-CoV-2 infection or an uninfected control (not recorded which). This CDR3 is CASSQVSGTSHNEQFF. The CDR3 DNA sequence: TGCGCCAGCAGCCAAGTGTCCGGGACTAGCCACAATGAGCAGTTCTTC.